These T cell receptor beta chains were read from a single sample in a study of T cell repertoires in cytomegalovirus infection. TCRdb ran MiXCR on the reads and lists one entry per CDR3 protein. The table has roughly 230,000 distinct CDR3 sequences, more than 9% seen once. The sample consisted of PBMCs. Receptor source: a human donor in good health (CMV status not recorded). Some clones in this sample may be carry-over from other donors' samples. The CDR3 runs from the conserved cysteine through the conserved F or W. The order of the fields is clone size, J gene, V gene, D gene, CDR3 protein, CDR3 DNA. A D gene is named only where the DNA matches it firmly. Not every row has a clone size; where given, it reads once, few, many or a size class.

clone_size: few
j_call: TRBJ1-2
v_call: TRBV29-1
d_call: TRBD1
cdr3_aa: CSVDGGQGNYGYTF
cdr3_nt: TGCAGCGTTGATGGGGGACAGGGGAACTATGGCTACACCTTC

clone_size: -
j_call: TRBJ1-5
v_call: TRBV19
d_call: -
cdr3_aa: CASSIGTSLNQPQHF
cdr3_nt: TGTGCCAGTAGTATAGGGACATCACTCAATCAGCCCCAGCATTTT

clone_size: many
j_call: TRBJ1-1
v_call: TRBV7-9
d_call: -
cdr3_aa: CASSLVGTGVTEAFF
cdr3_nt: TGTGCCAGCAGCTTAGTGGGGACGGGGGTCACTGAAGCTTTCTTT

clone_size: many
j_call: TRBJ2-7
v_call: TRBV7-9
d_call: TRBD1
cdr3_aa: CASSLGTGGEEQYF
cdr3_nt: TGTGCCAGCAGCTTGGGGACAGGGGGCGAGGAGCAGTACTTC

clone_size: many
j_call: TRBJ1-5
v_call: TRBV15
d_call: -
cdr3_aa: CATSPSYNQPQHF
cdr3_nt: TGTGCCACCAGCCCTAGCTACAATCAGCCCCAGCATTTT

clone_size: -
j_call: TRBJ1-2
v_call: TRBV15
d_call: -
cdr3_aa: CATSQRRSGYTF
cdr3_nt: TGTGCCACCAGCCAGAGGAGAAGTGGCTACACCTTC

clone_size: many
j_call: TRBJ1-2
v_call: TRBV7-2
d_call: TRBD1
cdr3_aa: CASSPTTGYPYGYTF
cdr3_nt: TGTGCCAGCAGCCCAACGACAGGGTACCCTTATGGCTACACCTTC

clone_size: few
j_call: TRBJ2-1
v_call: TRBV28
d_call: -
cdr3_aa: CASRLNRDPYNEQFF
cdr3_nt: TGTGCCAGCAGGCTAAACAGGGACCCCTACAATGAGCAGTTCTTC

clone_size: -
j_call: TRBJ1-1
v_call: TRBV10-3
d_call: -
cdr3_aa: CAISERGADTEAFF
cdr3_nt: TGTGCCATCAGTGAACGGGGGGCGGACACTGAAGCTTTCTTT

clone_size: many
j_call: TRBJ2-1
v_call: TRBV25-1
d_call: TRBD2
cdr3_aa: CASSEFRGLAFNEQFF
cdr3_nt: TGTGCCAGCAGTGAATTTAGGGGACTAGCTTTTAATGAGCAGTTCTTC

clone_size: many
j_call: TRBJ1-1
v_call: TRBV7-2
d_call: -
cdr3_aa: CASSFQLGWATEAFF
cdr3_nt: TGTGCCAGCAGCTTTCAGCTCGGTTGGGCCACTGAAGCTTTCTTT

clone_size: many
j_call: TRBJ2-3
v_call: TRBV11-2
d_call: TRBD2
cdr3_aa: CASSLSRAGAGYSTQYF
cdr3_nt: TGTGCCAGCAGCTTAAGTCGGGCGGGAGCCGGGTACAGTACGCAGTATTTT

clone_size: -
j_call: TRBJ1-1
v_call: TRBV15
d_call: -
cdr3_aa: CATSREPGTEAFF
cdr3_nt: TGTGCCACCAGCAGAGAACCCGGAACTGAAGCTTTCTTT

clone_size: many
j_call: TRBJ2-5
v_call: TRBV20-1
d_call: -
cdr3_aa: CSAIVQKIETQYF
cdr3_nt: TGCAGTGCTATTGTGCAGAAGATAGAGACCCAGTACTTC

clone_size: -
j_call: TRBJ1-5
v_call: TRBV28
d_call: TRBD1
cdr3_aa: CASSPGTGVGNQPQHF
cdr3_nt: TGTGCCAGCAGCCCCGGGACAGGGGTCGGCAATCAGCCCCAGCATTTT

clone_size: few
j_call: TRBJ2-5
v_call: TRBV5-1
d_call: -
cdr3_aa: CASSSQGSGETQYF
cdr3_nt: TGCGCCAGCAGCTCGCAGGGGTCAGGGGAGACCCAGTACTTC

clone_size: -
j_call: TRBJ1-1
v_call: TRBV29-1
d_call: -
cdr3_aa: CSVESGGNTEAFF
cdr3_nt: TGCAGCGTTGAGAGCGGAGGGAACACTGAAGCTTTCTTT

clone_size: few
j_call: TRBJ2-5
v_call: TRBV7-9
d_call: -
cdr3_aa: CASSLDLRPETQYF
cdr3_nt: TGTGCCAGCAGCTTGGACCTCCGACCGGAGACCCAGTACTTC

clone_size: -
j_call: TRBJ2-7
v_call: TRBV19
d_call: -
cdr3_aa: CASSSQGGSYEQYF
cdr3_nt: TGTGCCAGTAGTTCCCAGGGGGGCTCCTACGAGCAGTACTTC

clone_size: many
j_call: TRBJ1-6
v_call: TRBV7-8
d_call: -
cdr3_aa: CASSLALGANSPLHF
cdr3_nt: TGTGCCAGCAGCTTAGCGTTAGGGGCTAATTCACCCCTCCACTTT

clone_size: many
j_call: TRBJ1-5
v_call: TRBV5-1
d_call: -
cdr3_aa: CASSFVQGQPQHF
cdr3_nt: TGCGCCAGCAGCTTTGTCCAGGGCCAGCCCCAGCATTTT

clone_size: many
j_call: TRBJ1-1
v_call: TRBV6-2/TRBV6-3
d_call: TRBD1
cdr3_aa: CASSYGGFGQGTEEAFF
cdr3_nt: TGTGCCAGCAGTTACGGAGGATTTGGACAGGGGACGGAGGAAGCTTTCTTT

clone_size: many
j_call: TRBJ2-2
v_call: TRBV28
d_call: -
cdr3_aa: CASSLQGRRGELFF
cdr3_nt: TGTGCCAGCAGTTTGCAGGGACGGCGCGGGGAGCTGTTTTTT